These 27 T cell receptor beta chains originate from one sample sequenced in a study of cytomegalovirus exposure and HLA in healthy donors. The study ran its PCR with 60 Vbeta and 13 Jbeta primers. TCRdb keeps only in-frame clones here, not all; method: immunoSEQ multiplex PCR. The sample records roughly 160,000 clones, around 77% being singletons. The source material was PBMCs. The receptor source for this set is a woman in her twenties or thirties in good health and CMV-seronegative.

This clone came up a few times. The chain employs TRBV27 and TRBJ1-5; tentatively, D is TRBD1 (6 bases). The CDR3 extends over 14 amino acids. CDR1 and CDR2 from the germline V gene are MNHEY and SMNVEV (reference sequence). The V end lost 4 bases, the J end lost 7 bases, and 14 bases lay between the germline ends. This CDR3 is CASSSQGSGQPQHF. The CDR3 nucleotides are TGTGCCAGCAGTTCACAGGGATCAGGGCAGCCCCAGCATTTT.

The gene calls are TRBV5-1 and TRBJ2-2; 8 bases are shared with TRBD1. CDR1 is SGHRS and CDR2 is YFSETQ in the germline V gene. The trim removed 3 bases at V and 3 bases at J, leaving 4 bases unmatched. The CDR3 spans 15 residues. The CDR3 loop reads CASSWGTGDTGELFF. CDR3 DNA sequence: TGCGCCAGCAGCTGGGGGACAGGAGACACCGGGGAGCTGTTTTTT.

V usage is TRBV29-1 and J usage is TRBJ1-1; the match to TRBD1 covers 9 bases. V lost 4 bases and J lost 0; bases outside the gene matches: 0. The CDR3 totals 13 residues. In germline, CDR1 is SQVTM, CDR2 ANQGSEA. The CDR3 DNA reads TGCAGCGTTGGGGACAGGGTGAACACTGAAGCTTTCTTT. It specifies CSVGDRVNTEAFF.

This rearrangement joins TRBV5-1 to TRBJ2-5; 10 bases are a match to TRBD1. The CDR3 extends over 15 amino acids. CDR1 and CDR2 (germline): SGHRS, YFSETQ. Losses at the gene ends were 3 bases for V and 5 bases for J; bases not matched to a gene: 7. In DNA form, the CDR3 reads TGCGCCAGCAGCTCGACAGGGGGCGCGAGGGAGACCCAGTACTTC. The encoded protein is CASSSTGGARETQYF.

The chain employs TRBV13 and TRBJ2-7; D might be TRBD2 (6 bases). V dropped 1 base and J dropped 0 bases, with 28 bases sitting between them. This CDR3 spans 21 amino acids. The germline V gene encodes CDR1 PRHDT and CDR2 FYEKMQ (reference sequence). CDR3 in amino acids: CASSLVVNRDSLGLSSYEQYF. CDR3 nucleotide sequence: TGTGCCAGCAGCTTAGTGGTTAATAGGGACTCCCTTGGTCTTAGCTCCTACGAGCAGTACTTC.

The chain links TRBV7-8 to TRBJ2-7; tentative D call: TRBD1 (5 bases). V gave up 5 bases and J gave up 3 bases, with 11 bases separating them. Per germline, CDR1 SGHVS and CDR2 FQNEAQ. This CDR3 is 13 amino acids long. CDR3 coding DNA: TGTGCCAGCAGCATACCAGGGTTCTACGAGCAGTACTTC. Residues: CASSIPGFYEQYF.

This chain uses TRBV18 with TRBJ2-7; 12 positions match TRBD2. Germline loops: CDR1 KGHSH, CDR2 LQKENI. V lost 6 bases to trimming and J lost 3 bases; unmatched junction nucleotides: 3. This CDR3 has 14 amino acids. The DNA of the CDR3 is TGTGCCAGCTCCAGGACTAGCGGGATCTACGAGCAGTACTTC. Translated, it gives CASSRTSGIYEQYF.

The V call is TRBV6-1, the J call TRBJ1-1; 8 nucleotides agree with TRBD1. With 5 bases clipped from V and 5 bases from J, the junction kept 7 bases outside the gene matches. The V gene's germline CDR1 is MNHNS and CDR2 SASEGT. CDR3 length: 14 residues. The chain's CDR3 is CASSLDREVTEAFF. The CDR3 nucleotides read TGTGCCAGCAGTTTGGACAGGGAGGTGACTGAAGCTTTCTTT.

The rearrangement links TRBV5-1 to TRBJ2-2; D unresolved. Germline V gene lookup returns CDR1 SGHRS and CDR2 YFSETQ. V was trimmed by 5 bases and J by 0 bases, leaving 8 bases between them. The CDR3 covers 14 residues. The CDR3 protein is CASRSRTNTGELFF. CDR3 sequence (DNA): TGCGCCAGCAGATCCAGAACGAACACCGGGGAGCTGTTTTTT.

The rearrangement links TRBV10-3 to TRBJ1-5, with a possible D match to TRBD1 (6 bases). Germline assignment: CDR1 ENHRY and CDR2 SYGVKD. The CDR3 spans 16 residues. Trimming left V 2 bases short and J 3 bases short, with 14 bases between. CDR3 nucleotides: TGTGCCATCAGTGAGGCGGCAGGGGACGTCAATCAGCCCCAGCATTTT. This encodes CAISEAAGDVNQPQHF.

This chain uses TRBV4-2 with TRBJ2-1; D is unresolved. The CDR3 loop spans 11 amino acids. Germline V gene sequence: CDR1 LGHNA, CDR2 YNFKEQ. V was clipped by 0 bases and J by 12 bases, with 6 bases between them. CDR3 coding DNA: TGTGCCAGCAGCCAAGATTTTAGGCAGTTCTTC. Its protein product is CASSQDFRQFF.

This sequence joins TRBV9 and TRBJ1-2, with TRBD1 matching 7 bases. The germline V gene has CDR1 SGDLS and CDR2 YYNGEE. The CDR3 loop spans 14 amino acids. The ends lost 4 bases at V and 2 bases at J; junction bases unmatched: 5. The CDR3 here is CASSPRTGNYGYTF. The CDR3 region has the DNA TGTGCCAGCAGCCCACGGACAGGCAACTATGGCTACACCTTC.

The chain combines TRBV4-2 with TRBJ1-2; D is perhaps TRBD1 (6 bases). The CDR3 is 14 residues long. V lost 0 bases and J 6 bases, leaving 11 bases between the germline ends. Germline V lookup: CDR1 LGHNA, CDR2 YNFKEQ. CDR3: CASSQDRRTDGYTF. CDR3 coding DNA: TGTGCCAGCAGCCAAGATAGGAGGACAGATGGCTACACCTTC.

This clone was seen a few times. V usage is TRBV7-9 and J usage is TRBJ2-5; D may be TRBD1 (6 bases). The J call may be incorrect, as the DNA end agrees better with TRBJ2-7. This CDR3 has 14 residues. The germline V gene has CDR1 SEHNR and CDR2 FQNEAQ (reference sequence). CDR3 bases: TGTGCCAGCAGCTTAGCGGGACACGTCTACGAGCAGTACTTC. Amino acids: CASSLAGHVYEQYF.

CDR3: CASSLVRWTGFSSTDTQYF. CDR3 DNA sequence: TGTGCCAGCAGCTTAGTGAGGTGGACAGGATTTTCCTCCACAGATACGCAGTATTTT. This chain connects TRBV7-9 to TRBJ2-3; 7 positions match TRBD1. Germline V lookup: CDR1 SEHNR, CDR2 FQNEAQ (reference sequence). CDR3 length equals 19 residues. Trimming at V came to 1 base and at J to 2 bases, leaving 15 bases not matched to a gene.

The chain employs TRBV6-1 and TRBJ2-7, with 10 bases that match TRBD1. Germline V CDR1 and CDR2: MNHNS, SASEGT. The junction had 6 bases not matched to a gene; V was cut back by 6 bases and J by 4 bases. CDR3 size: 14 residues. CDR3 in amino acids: CASRGGQGEYEQYF. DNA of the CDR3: TGTGCCAGCAGGGGTGGACAGGGGGAATACGAGCAGTACTTC.

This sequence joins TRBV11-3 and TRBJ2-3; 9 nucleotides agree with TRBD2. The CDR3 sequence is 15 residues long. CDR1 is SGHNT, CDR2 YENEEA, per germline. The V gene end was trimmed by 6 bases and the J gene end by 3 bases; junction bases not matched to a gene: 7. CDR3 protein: CASSPNGLATDTQYF. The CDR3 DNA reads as TGTGCCAGCAGTCCTAATGGACTAGCGACAGATACGCAGTATTTT.

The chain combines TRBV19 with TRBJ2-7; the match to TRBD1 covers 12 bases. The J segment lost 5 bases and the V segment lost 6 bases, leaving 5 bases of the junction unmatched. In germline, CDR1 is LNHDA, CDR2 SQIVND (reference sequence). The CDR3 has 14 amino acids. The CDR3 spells CASSNRDRGHEQYF. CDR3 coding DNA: TGTGCCAGTAGCAACCGGGACAGGGGGCACGAGCAGTACTTC.

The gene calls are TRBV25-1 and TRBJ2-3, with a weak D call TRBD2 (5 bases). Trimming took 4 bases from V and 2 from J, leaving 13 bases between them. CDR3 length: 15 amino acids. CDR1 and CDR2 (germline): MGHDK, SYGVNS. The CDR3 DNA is TGTGCCAGCAGTGCAGGACTCTCTGACACAGATACGCAGTATTTT. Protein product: CASSAGLSDTDTQYF.

The CDR3 DNA follows: TGTGCCAGCTCACCACGGGTCGCGCAGGGGGGAGAGACCCAGTACTTC. It specifies CASSPRVAQGGETQYF. This chain joins TRBV18 and TRBJ2-5; tentatively, D is TRBD1 (7 bases). This CDR3 spans 16 amino acids. V dropped 1 base and J dropped 4 bases, with 16 bases sitting between them. The germline V gene encodes CDR1 KGHSH and CDR2 LQKENI. Using reference TRBV18 and TRBJ2-5 for the parts outside the CDR3, the full variable domain is NAGVMQNPRHLVRRRGQEARLRCSPMKGHSHVYWYRQLPEEGLKFMVYLQKENIIDESGMPKERFSAEFPKEGPSILRIQQVVRGDSAAYFCASSPRVAQGGETQYFGPGTRLLVL.

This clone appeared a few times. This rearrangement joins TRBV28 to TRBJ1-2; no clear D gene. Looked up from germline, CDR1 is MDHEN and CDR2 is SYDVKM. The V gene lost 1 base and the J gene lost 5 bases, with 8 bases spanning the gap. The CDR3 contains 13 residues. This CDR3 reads CASSLSRGYGYTF. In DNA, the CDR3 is TGTGCCAGCAGTTTATCGCGAGGATATGGCTACACCTTC.

As DNA, the CDR3 is TGCGCCAGCAGCCCCCGGACAGGTTTTAGCCTCTACGAGCAGTACTTC. Its translation: CASSPRTGFSLYEQYF. The chain links TRBV5-1 to TRBJ2-7; 7 nucleotides align to TRBD1. The CDR3 loop spans 16 amino acids. V lost 4 bases, J lost 3 bases, and 13 bases stayed unmatched. Germline CDR1 is SGHRS and CDR2 is YFSETQ.

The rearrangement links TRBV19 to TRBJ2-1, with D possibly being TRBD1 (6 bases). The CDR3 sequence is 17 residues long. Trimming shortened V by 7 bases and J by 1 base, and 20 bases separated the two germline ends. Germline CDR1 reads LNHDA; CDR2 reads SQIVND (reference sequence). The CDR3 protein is CASTTPQGHGSYNEQFF. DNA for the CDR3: TGTGCCAGTACCACCCCCCAGGGGCATGGGTCCTACAATGAGCAGTTCTTC.

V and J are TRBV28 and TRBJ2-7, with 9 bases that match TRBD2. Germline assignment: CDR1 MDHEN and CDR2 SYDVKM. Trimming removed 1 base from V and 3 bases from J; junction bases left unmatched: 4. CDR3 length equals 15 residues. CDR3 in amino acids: CASSLYSGSVYEQYF. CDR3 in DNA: TGTGCCAGCAGTTTATATAGCGGGAGTGTCTACGAGCAGTACTTC.

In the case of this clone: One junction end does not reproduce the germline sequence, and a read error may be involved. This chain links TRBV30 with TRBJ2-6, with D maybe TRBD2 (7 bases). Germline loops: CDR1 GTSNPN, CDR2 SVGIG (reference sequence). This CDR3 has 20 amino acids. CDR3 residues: CALLSGRGLKHPVGANVLPF. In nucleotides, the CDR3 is TGTGCCTTGCTCTCGGGGAGGGGACTGAAACACCCTGTGGGGGCCAACGTCCTGCCTTTC.

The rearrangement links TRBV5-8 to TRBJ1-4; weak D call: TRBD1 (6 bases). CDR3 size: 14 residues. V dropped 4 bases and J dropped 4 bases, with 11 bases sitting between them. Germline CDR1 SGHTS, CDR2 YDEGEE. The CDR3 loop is CASSVRTVNEKLFF. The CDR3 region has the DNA TGTGCCAGCAGCGTAAGGACAGTTAATGAAAAACTGTTTTTT.

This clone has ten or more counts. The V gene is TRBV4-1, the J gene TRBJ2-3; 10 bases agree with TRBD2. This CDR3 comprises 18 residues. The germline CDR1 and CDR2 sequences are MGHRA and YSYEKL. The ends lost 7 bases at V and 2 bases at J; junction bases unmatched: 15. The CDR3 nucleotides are TGCGCCAGCAAATCAACTCGGGCTAGCGGGGGACACACAGATACGCAGTATTTT. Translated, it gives CASKSTRASGGHTDTQYF.